This TCR beta chain comes out of a study of shared clonotypes between healthy human individuals. Study-level findings and limits: When compared with the clonotypes that were shared by all four sorted-subset donors, the non-shared clonotypes turned out to have lower generation probabilities.

With regard to this clone: No antigen is known for it.

Authors' processing steps: Sequence data from immunoSEQ were junction-only and lacked quality scores; consequently, filtering differed. Method: immunoSEQ multiplex PCR; TCRdb's copy keeps in-frame clones and lacks some. The V and J calls and the clone size are those of that table, but D and trimming were determined from the DNA. Of under 550,000 clones listed, almost 97% are singletons. Each of the donors was a healthy adult who was HIV-negative and had not had a recent acute infection or vaccination. V lost 2 bases and J 5 bases, leaving 10 bases between the germline ends. The CDR3 has 13 residues. Germline V gives CDR1 MNHEY, CDR2 SVGAGI.

The rearrangement joins TRBV6-5 to TRBJ2-7, with D possibly being TRBD2 (5 bases). The specimen sequenced was naive CD4+ T cells sorted from blood. Stated subset: CD45RA+ positively selected. This receptor was taken from a woman younger than 45 in good health. The DNA of the CDR3 is TGTGCCAGCAGTTACAATCCTAGCCACGAGCAGTACTTC. Translated: CASSYNPSHEQYF.